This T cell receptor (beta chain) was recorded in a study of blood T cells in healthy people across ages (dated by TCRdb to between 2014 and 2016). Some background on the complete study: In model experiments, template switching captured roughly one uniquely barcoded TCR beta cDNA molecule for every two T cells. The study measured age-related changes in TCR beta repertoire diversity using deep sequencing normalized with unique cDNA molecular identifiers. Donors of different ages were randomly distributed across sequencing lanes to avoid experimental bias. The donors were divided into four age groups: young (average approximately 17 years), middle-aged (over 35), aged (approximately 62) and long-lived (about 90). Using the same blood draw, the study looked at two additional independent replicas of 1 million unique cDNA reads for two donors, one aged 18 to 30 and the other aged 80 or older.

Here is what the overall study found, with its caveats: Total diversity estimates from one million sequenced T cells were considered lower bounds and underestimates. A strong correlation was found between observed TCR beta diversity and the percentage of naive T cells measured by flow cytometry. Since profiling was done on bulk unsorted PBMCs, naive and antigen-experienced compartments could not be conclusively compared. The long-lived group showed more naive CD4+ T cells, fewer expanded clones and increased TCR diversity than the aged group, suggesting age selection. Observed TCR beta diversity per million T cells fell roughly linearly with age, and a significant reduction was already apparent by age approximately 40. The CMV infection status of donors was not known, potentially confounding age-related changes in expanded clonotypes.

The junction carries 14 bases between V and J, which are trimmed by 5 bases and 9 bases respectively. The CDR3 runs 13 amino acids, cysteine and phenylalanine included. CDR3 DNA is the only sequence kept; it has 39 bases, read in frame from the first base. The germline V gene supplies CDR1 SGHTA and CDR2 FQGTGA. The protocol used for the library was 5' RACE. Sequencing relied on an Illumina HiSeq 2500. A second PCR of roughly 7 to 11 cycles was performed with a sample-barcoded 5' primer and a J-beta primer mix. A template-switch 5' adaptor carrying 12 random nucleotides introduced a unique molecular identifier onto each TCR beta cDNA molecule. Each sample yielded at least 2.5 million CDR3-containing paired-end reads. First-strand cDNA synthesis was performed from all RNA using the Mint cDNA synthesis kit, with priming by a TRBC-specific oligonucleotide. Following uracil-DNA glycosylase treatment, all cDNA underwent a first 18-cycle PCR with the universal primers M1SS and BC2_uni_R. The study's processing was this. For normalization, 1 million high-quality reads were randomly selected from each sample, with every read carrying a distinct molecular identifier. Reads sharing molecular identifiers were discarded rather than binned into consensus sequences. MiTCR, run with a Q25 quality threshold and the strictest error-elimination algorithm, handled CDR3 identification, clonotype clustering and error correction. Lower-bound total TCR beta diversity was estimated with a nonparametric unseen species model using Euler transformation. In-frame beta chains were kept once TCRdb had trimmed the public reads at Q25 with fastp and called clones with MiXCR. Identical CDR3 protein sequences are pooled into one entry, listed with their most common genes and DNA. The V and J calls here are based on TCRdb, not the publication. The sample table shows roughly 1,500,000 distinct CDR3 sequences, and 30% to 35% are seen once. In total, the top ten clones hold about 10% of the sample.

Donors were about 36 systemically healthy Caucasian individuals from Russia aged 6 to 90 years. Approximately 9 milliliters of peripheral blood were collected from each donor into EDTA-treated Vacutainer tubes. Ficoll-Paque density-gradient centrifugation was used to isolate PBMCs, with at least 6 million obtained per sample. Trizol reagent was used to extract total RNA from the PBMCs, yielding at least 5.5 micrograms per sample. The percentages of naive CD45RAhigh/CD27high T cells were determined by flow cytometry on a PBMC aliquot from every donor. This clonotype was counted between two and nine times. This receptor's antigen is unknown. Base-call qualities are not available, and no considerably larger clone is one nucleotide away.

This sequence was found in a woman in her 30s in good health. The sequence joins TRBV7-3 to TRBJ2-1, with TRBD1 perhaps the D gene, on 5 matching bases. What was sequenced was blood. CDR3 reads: CASSIQGSSEQFF. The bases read TGTGCCAGCAGCATCCAGGGATCCAGTGAGCAGTTCTTC.